One TCR beta chain is described in this entry. Grouping used clinical history reported by participants in a survey and questionnaire. Profiling relied on immunoSEQ multiplex PCR, and the TCRdb table lists in-frame clones only, not all of them. In the table there are 200,000 or so clones, around 86% of which are singletons. The data belong to a study of blood T cell repertoires in COVID-19. Turning to the study itself: Whether acute or convalescent, the COVID-19 samples came from the United States, Italy and Spain. Nucleic acid was either cDNA or gDNA, and it came from T cells, B-cell-depleted T cells, or PBMCs.

In germline, CDR1 is SGHRS, CDR2 YFSETQ. With 7 bases clipped from V and 7 bases from J, the junction kept 7 bases outside the gene matches. This CDR3 region has 13 residues. The TCR comes from a woman in her forties with acute COVID-19. The chain joins TRBV5-1 to TRBJ1-2; 10 nucleotides line up with TRBD1. Sequenced sample: PBMCs or T cells enriched from blood (not recorded which). The CDR3: CASDTGTGAGYTF. Written as DNA, the CDR3 is TGCGCCAGCGATACCGGGACAGGGGCTGGCTACACCTTC.